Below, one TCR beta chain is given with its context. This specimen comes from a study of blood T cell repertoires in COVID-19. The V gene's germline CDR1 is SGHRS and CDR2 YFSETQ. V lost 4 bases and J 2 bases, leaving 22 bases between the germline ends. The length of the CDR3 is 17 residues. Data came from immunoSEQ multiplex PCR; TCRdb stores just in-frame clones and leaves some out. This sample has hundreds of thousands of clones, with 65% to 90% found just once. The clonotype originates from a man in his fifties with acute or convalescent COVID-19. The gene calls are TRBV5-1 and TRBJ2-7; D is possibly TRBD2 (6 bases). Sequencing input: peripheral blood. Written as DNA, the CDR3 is TGCGCCAGCAGCCCCCGGCCGGAGGCTCCGGGGGCCTACGAGCAGTACTTC. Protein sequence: CASSPRPEAPGAYEQYF.